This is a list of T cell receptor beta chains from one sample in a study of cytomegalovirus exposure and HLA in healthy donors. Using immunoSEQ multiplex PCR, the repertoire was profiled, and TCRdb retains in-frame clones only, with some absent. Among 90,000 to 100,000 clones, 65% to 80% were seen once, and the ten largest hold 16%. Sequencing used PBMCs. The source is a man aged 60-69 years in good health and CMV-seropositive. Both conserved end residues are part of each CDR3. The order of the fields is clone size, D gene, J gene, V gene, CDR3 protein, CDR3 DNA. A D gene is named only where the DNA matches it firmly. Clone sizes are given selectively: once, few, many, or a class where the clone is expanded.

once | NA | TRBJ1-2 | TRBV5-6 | CASSLTGGPLANYGYTF | TGTGCCAGCAGCTTGACGGGGGGCCCATTGGCAAACTATGGCTACACCTTC
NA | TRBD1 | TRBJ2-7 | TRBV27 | CASSLSGQNSEQYF | TGTGCCAGCAGTTTATCGGGACAGAACTCCGAGCAGTACTTC
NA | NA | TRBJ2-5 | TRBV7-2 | CASSFGAGGETQYF | TGTGCCAGCAGCTTCGGGGCCGGAGGGGAGACCCAGTACTTC
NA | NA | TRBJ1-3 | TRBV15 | CATIRWSPANSGNTIYF | TGTGCCACCATCAGATGGTCTCCAGCGAACTCTGGAAACACCATATATTTT
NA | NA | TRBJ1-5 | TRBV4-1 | CASSQEPTGANSNQPQHF | TGCGCCAGCAGCCAAGAGCCGACAGGAGCAAATAGCAATCAGCCCCAGCATTTT
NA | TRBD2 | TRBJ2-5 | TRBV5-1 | CASGKQRGPQETQYF | TGCGCCAGTGGAAAACAGCGGGGGCCACAAGAGACCCAGTACTTC
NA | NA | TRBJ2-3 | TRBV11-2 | CASSLVIYTDTQYF | TGTGCCAGCAGCTTAGTAATTTACACAGATACGCAGTATTTT
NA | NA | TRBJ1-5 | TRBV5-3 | CARSQNWALQPQHF | TGTGCCAGAAGTCAAAATTGGGCGCTTCAGCCCCAGCATTTT
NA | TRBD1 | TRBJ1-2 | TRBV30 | CAWSKTGTGDGYTF | TGTGCCTGGAGTAAGACCGGGACAGGGGATGGCTACACCTTC
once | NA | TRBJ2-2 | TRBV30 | CASQRWVNTGELFF | TGTGCCTCGCAGAGGTGGGTTAACACCGGGGAGCTGTTTTTT
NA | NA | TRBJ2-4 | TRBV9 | CASSDLASSIQYF | TGTGCCAGCAGCGATCTAGCGTCCTCCATTCAGTACTTC
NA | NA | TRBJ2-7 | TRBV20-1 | CSAPQGYEQYF | TGCAGTGCTCCTCAGGGCTACGAGCAGTACTTC
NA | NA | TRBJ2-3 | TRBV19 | CASRRETDTQYF | TGTGCTAGTAGGCGGGAAACAGATACGCAGTATTTT
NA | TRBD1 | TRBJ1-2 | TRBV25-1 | CASSAPGQGLGYTF | TGTGCCAGCAGCGCGCCGGGACAGGGGCTCGGCTACACCTTC
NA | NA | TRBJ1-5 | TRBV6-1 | CASSTGSSNQPQHF | TGTGCCAGCAGTACAGGGTCGAGCAATCAGCCCCAGCATTTT
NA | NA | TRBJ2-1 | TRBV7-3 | CASSLRWAGYNEQFF | TGTGCCAGCAGCTTAAGATGGGCGGGGTATAATGAGCAGTTCTTC
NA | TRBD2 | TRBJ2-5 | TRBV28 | CASSLFGREGETQYF | TGTGCCAGCAGTTTATTTGGCAGGGAGGGAGAGACCCAGTACTTC
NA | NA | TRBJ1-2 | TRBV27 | CASSSGQPLNYGYTF | TGTGCCAGCAGTTCGGGACAACCACTTAACTATGGCTACACCTTC
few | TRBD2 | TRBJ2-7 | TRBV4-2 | CASSRDYTGEQYF | TGTGCCAGCAGCCGGGACTACACTGGAGAGCAGTACTTC
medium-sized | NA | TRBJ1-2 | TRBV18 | CASSPNFNSNYGYTF | TGTGCCAGCTCACCAAACTTCAATTCTAACTATGGCTACACCTTC
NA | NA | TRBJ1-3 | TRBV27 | CASSRIGGAGGNTIYF | TGTGCCAGCAGCCGGATCGGGGGGGCTGGTGGAAACACCATATATTTT
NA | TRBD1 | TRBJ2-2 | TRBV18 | CASSRAGTGSTGELFF | TGTGCCAGCTCCCGGGCCGGGACAGGGTCCACCGGGGAGCTGTTTTTT
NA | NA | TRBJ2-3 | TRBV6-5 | CASSYLGGSLTDTQYF | TGTGCCAGCAGTTACCTCGGCGGGTCCCTCACAGATACGCAGTATTTT
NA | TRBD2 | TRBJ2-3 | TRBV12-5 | CASGRRSGGDTQYF | TGTGCTAGTGGGAGAAGGAGCGGGGGAGATACGCAGTATTTT
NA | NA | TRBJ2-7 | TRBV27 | CASSLRRALTYEQYF | TGTGCCAGCAGTTTACGGCGGGCTCTGACCTACGAGCAGTACTTC
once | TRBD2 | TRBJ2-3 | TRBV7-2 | CASSLGPGGPSDTQYF | TGTGCCAGCAGCTTAGGTCCGGGGGGGCCATCAGATACGCAGTATTTT
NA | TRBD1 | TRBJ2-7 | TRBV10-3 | CATRRGSYEQYF | TGTGCCACTCGCAGGGGGTCCTACGAGCAGTACTTC
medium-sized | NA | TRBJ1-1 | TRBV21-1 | CASSKEAAGRGDTEAFF | TGTGCCAGCAGCAAAGAGGCCGCAGGCCGGGGGGACACTGAAGCTTTCTTT
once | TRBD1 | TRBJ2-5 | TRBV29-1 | CSVGRGTAIQETQYF | TGCAGCGTTGGAAGGGGGACAGCAATCCAAGAGACCCAGTACTTC